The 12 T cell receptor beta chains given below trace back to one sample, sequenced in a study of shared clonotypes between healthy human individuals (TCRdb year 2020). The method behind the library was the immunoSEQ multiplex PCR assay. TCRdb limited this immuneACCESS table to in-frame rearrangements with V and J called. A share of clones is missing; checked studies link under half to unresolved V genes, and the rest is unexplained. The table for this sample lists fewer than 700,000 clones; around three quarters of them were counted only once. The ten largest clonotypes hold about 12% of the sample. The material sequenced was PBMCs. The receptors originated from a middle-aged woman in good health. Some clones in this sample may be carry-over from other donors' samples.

For the CDR3, the DNA is TGCAGCGTTAGCTGGGGAATAAATCAGCCCCAGCATTTT. Protein: CSVSWGINQPQHF. The genes are TRBV29-1 and TRBJ1-5; D ambiguous. Between the trimmed V and J ends, which lost 5 bases and 4 bases, there was a span of 12 bases. The germline V gene encodes CDR1 SQVTM and CDR2 ANQGSEA. This CDR3 has 13 residues.

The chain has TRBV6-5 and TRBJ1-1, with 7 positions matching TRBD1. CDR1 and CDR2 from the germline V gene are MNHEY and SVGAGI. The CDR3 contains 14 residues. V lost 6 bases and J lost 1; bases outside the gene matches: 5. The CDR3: CASSHRGGNTEAFF. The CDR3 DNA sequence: TGTGCCAGCAGCCACAGGGGAGGGAACACTGAAGCTTTCTTT.

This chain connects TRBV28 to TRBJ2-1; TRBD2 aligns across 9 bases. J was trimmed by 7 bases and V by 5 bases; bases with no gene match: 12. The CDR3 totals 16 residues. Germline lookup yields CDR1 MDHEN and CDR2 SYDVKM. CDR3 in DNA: TGTGCCAGCAGTGTCCTGACTAGCGGAACTGGAAATGAGCAGTTCTTC. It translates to CASSVLTSGTGNEQFF.

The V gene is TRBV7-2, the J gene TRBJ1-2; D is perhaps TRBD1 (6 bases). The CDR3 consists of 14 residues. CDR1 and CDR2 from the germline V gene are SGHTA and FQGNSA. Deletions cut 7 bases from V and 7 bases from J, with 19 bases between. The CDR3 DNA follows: TGTGCCAGCACCCCGTTTGGGGGGCCTGGTGGCTACACCTTC. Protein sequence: CASTPFGGPGGYTF.

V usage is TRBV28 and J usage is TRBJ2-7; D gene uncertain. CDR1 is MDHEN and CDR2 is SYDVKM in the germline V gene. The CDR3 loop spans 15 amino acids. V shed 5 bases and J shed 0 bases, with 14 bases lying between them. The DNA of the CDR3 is TGTGCCAGCAGTCTTAACACCTACCACTCCTACGAGCAGTACTTC. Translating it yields CASSLNTYHSYEQYF.

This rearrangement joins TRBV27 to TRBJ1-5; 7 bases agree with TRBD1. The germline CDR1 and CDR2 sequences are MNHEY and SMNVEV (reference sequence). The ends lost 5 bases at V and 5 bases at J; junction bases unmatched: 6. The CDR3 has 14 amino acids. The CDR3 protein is CASSQGQLHQPQHF. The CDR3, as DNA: TGTGCCAGCAGTCAGGGACAGCTACATCAGCCCCAGCATTTT.

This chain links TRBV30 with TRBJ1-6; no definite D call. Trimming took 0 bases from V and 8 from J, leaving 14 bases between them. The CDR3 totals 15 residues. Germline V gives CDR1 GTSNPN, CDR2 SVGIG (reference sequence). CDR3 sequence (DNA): TGTGCCTGGAGTGTGGGCCCACAGTCGCATTCACCCCTCCACTTT. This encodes CAWSVGPQSHSPLHF.

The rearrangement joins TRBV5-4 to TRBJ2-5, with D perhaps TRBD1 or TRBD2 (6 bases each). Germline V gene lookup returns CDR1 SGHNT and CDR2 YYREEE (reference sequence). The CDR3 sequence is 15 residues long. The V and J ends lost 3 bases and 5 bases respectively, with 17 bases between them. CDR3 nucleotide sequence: TGTGCCAGCAGCTCGGTCGGGGGCCAGGGGGAGACCCAGTACTTC. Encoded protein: CASSSVGGQGETQYF. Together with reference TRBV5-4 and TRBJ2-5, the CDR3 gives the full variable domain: ETGVTQSPTHLIKTRGQQVTLRCSSQSGHNTVSWYQQALGQGPQFIFQYYREEENGRGNFPPRFSGLQFPNYSSELNVNALELDDSALYLCASSSVGGQGETQYFGPGTRLLVL.

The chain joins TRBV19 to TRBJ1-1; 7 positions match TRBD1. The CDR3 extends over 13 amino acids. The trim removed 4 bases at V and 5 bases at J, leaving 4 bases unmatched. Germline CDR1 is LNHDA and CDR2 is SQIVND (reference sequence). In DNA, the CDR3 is TGTGCCAGTAGTACCAACAGGGGTACTGAAGCTTTCTTT. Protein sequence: CASSTNRGTEAFF.

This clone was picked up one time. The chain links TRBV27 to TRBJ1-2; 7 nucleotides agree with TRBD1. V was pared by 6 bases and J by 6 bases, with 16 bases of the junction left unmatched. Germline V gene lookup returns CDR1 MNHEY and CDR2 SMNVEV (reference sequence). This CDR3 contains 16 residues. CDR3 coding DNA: TGTGCCAGCAGCTTGAATAGGGTAGGGGGCGGAAATGGCTACACCTTC. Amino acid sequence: CASSLNRVGGGNGYTF.

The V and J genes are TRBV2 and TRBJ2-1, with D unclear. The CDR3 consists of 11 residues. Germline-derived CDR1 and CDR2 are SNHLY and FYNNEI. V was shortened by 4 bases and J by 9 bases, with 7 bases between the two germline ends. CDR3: CASSARVEQFF. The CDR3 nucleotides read TGTGCCAGCAGTGCCCGGGTTGAGCAGTTCTTC.

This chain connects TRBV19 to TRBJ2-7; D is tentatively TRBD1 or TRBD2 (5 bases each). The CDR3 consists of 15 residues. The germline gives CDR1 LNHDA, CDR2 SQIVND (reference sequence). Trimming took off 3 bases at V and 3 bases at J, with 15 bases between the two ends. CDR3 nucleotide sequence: TGTGCCAGTAGTATGGGCTCGGGGCCGGGCTACGAGCAGTACTTC. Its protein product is CASSMGSGPGYEQYF.